These T cell receptor beta chains were read from a single sample in a study of cytomegalovirus exposure and HLA in healthy donors. Clones were read by immunoSEQ multiplex PCR, and TCRdb kept only the in-frame ones, dropping some. The sample lists under 150,000 clones, 70% to 80% occurring once. The sample consisted of PBMCs. The receptors derive from a woman aged 40 to 50 in good health and CMV-seropositive. CDR3s include the opening cysteine and the closing phenylalanine or tryptophan. The D gene is left open where the match is weak. Expanded clones get a size class; other rows say once, few or many, or leave the size out.

CDR3 DNA	CDR3 protein	clone size	J gene	V gene	D gene
TGTGCCAGCAGTTACGGTCCGGGGAATGAAAAACTGTTTTTT	CASSYGPGNEKLFF	-	TRBJ1-4	TRBV6-5	-
TGTGCCAGCAGCTTGGGACATAGAGTTGATGAAAAACTGTTTTTT	CASSLGHRVDEKLFF	-	TRBJ1-4	TRBV5-6	-
TGTGCCAGCAGTTTGTCTACCCTCGCCTACGAGCAGTACTTC	CASSLSTLAYEQYF	-	TRBJ2-7	TRBV28	-
TGTGCCAGCAGTTACTCCTTACAGGGGCGCACTGAAGCTTTCTTT	CASSYSLQGRTEAFF	-	TRBJ1-1	TRBV6-6	TRBD1
TGCGCCAGCAGCTTGGACTCAATCTACGAGCAGTACTTC	CASSLDSIYEQYF	few	TRBJ2-7	TRBV5-1	-
TGTGCCAGCAGGAGGACAGGGAACACCGGGGAGCTGTTTTTT	CASRRTGNTGELFF	once	TRBJ2-2	TRBV2	TRBD1
TGTGCCAGCAGTTTAGGGGGGGGCGACTACGAGCAGTACTTC	CASSLGGGDYEQYF	-	TRBJ2-7	TRBV28	-
TGTGCCAGCAGTCGGACAGAAAGCACAGATACGCAGTATTTT	CASSRTESTDTQYF	-	TRBJ2-3	TRBV7-9	-
TGCAGCGTCTCCAGGACAGATTCCTACGAGCAGTACTTC	CSVSRTDSYEQYF	-	TRBJ2-7	TRBV29-1	-
TGTGCCAGCAGTGAAGGGACTAGCGGAAGGAATGAGCAGTTCTTC	CASSEGTSGRNEQFF	-	TRBJ2-1	TRBV6-1	TRBD2
TGTGCCAGTAGTATTCTAGTCGAAAAACTGTTTTTT	CASSILVEKLFF	-	TRBJ1-4	TRBV19	-
TGTGCCAGCAGCGGGGCTAGGACTAGCCAAGAGACCCAGTACTTC	CASSGARTSQETQYF	-	TRBJ2-5	TRBV5-7	TRBD2
TGTGCCAGCAGTTCCGGGACAGGGTCCAGCTCCTACGAGCAGTACTTC	CASSSGTGSSSYEQYF	-	TRBJ2-7	TRBV27	TRBD1
TGTGCCAGCCGAAACAGGGGTTCCTACAATGAGCAGTTCTTC	CASRNRGSYNEQFF	-	TRBJ2-1	TRBV6-1	TRBD1
TGTGCCAGTAGAATCCGGGAGGATGCCTCCTACGAGCAGTACTTC	CASRIREDASYEQYF	-	TRBJ2-7	TRBV6-5	TRBD2
TGTGCCAGCACCGCTCGGGGGGGCACTGAAGCTTTCTTT	CASTARGGTEAFF	-	TRBJ1-1	TRBV27	-
TGTGCCAGCAGCTTATACACCCTGGGGGCCCCCTCGAACACCGGGGAGCTGTTTTTT	CASSLYTLGAPSNTGELFF	-	TRBJ2-2	TRBV7-9	-
TGCGCCAGCAGCCAAGATCTATGGGAGGACAAGGGAGATACGCAGTATTTT	CASSQDLWEDKGDTQYF	-	TRBJ2-3	TRBV4-1	-
TGTGCCAGCGGACAGGAGAGCTATGGCTACACCTTC	CASGQESYGYTF	few	TRBJ1-2	TRBV2	TRBD1
TGTGCCAGCAGCTGGGGACAGGGTATCGGTGAGCAGTTCTTC	CASSWGQGIGEQFF	-	TRBJ2-1	TRBV7-9	TRBD1
TGTGCCAGCAGCCAAGTCCAGTTGAGAGCGGCAACTTCCGGGGCCAACGTCCTGACTTTC	CASSQVQLRAATSGANVLTF	-	TRBJ2-6	TRBV4-2	-
TGTGCCAGCAGCCCCCAGGGGACAGTCTACGAGCAGTACTTC	CASSPQGTVYEQYF	-	TRBJ2-7	TRBV28	TRBD1
TGTGCCAGTAGTATAGGCGGGAGCTCCTACGAGCAGTACTTC	CASSIGGSSYEQYF	-	TRBJ2-7	TRBV19	TRBD2
TGTGCCAGCAGAGGTCAGGGTCTCTACGAGCAGTACTTC	CASRGQGLYEQYF	-	TRBJ2-7	TRBV6-1	-
TGTGCCAGCAGTTATCAGGGAAGGGACACCGGGGAGCTGTTTTTT	CASSYQGRDTGELFF	few	TRBJ2-2	TRBV6-6	-
TGTGCCAGCAGCCTACGGACTAGCGGGAGAATAAACATTCAGTACTTC	CASSLRTSGRINIQYF	few	TRBJ2-4	TRBV5-4	TRBD2
TGTTCCAGCAGCTTAATAGGACAGACTACCAAAAACATTCAGTACTTC	CSSSLIGQTTKNIQYF	-	TRBJ2-4	TRBV7-9	-
TGTGCCAGCAGCACGCTAGCGGCGGACTACGAGCAGTACTTC	CASSTLAADYEQYF	-	TRBJ2-7	TRBV27	TRBD2
TGTGCCAGCAGTCCTAGCGGGAGTCGTCGGGAGACCCAGTACTTC	CASSPSGSRRETQYF	few	TRBJ2-5	TRBV27	TRBD2
TGTGCCAGCAGTTCCCCGAGGTACCAAGAGACCCAGTACTTC	CASSSPRYQETQYF	-	TRBJ2-5	TRBV6-6	-
TGCGCCAGCAGCTCGGGGGGTACCAATCAGCCCCAGCATTTT	CASSSGGTNQPQHF	-	TRBJ1-5	TRBV5-1	-
TGTGCCTGGAGTCAGTACGAGCAGTACTTC	CAWSQYEQYF	-	TRBJ2-7	TRBV30	-
TGTGCCAGCAGCCGAGACAGAAACACCGGGGAGCTGTTTTTT	CASSRDRNTGELFF	-	TRBJ2-2	TRBV7-3	-
TGTGCCAGCGCGTCGGTTAGAGGGTACCAAGAGACCCAGTACTTC	CASASVRGYQETQYF	-	TRBJ2-5	TRBV7-9	-
TGTGCCAGCAGCGTGACACTCTCTGGAAACACCATATATTTT	CASSVTLSGNTIYF	-	TRBJ1-3	TRBV11-2	-
TGTGCCAGCAGTGGGGGACTAGCGTACACAGATACGCAGTATTTT	CASSGGLAYTDTQYF	-	TRBJ2-3	TRBV6-1	TRBD2
TGCGCCAGCAGCTTGGGTGCGACAGGGGGTTCCTACGAGCAGTACTTC	CASSLGATGGSYEQYF	once	TRBJ2-7	TRBV5-1	TRBD1
TGTGCCAGCAGCCCGCTGGACAGGGGCTATGGCTACACCTTC	CASSPLDRGYGYTF	few	TRBJ1-2	TRBV5-6	TRBD1
TGTGCCAGCAGCCACGCCATGACTAGCGAGGACGGAGCCGAGCAGTACTTC	CASSHAMTSEDGAEQYF	-	TRBJ2-7	TRBV4-2	TRBD2
TGTGCCAGCAGCGGCCGGACAGTCTATGGCTACACCTTC	CASSGRTVYGYTF	-	TRBJ1-2	TRBV5-6	-
TGTGCCAGCAGCTTGGCCGCCGCAGGCCCCTACAATGAGCAGTTCTTC	CASSLAAAGPYNEQFF	-	TRBJ2-1	TRBV5-8	-
TGTGCCAGCAGTTACGCAGGGAATCAGCCCCAGCATTTT	CASSYAGNQPQHF	-	TRBJ1-5	TRBV6-5	-
TGTGCCAGCAGTTTAAATGACAGGGCCACTGAAGCTTTCTTT	CASSLNDRATEAFF	-	TRBJ1-1	TRBV27	TRBD1
TGTGCCAGCAGACGACTAGCGGGAGGGCCGGGCGAGCAGTACTTC	CASRRLAGGPGEQYF	once	TRBJ2-7	TRBV2	TRBD2
TGTGCCAGCACTCGAACGACTAGCGAAGAGACCCAGTACTTC	CASTRTTSEETQYF	-	TRBJ2-5	TRBV2	TRBD2
TGTGCCATGACAGGGGCAGATACGCAGTATTTT	CAMTGADTQYF	-	TRBJ2-3	TRBV2	TRBD1
TGCGCCAGCAGCCAAGTAGGGGGGGGCCGAGGGACTGAAGCTTTCTTT	CASSQVGGGRGTEAFF	few	TRBJ1-1	TRBV4-1	-
TGTGCCAGCAGCCCCGGGACAGGGAAATCCTACGAGCAGTACTTC	CASSPGTGKSYEQYF	-	TRBJ2-7	TRBV21-1	-
TGTGCCAGCAAATACCCGAGCGGGGAGCTGTTTTTT	CASKYPSGELFF	-	TRBJ2-2	TRBV19	-
TGCAGCCTGGGACTAGCGGGAAGGGAGTTCTTC	CSLGLAGREFF	-	TRBJ2-1	TRBV20-1	TRBD2
TGTGCCAGCAGGACAGGGGGCAGCTCCTACGAGCAGTACTTC	CASRTGGSSYEQYF	-	TRBJ2-7	TRBV11-2	TRBD1
TGTGCCAGTAGTATGACCTTAGCGGGAGGGACCTACGAGCAGTACTTC	CASSMTLAGGTYEQYF	-	TRBJ2-7	TRBV19	TRBD2